A selection of T cell receptor beta chains follows, all from one sample in a study of blood T cell repertoires in COVID-19. Here immunoSEQ multiplex PCR was the method, and the copy in TCRdb shows in-frame clones only, minus some. The sample has tens of thousands of clones; roughly 93% are singletons. Sequenced input: peripheral blood. The receptor set was obtained from a human donor in a cohort sampled during active COVID-19. The conserved cysteine and the conserved F or W are not part of the CDR3 here.

v_call cdr3_aa
TRBV7-2 ASSRRSSGSSYNEQF
TRBV11-2 ASSLGAGRLDPQH
TRBV5-1 ASQNRGPNEKLF
TRBV7-6 ASSFRGQGSGEQF
TRBV5-1 ASSLGFGTGNYGYT
TRBV2 ASSENRPFSGNTIY
TRBV7-3 ASSLKSSGPVEQY
TRBV28 ASSSLSPLAGGQFSNTGELF
TRBV20-1 SAPTQRGYT
TRBV19 ASSTGLAGVNEQY
TRBV2 ASSLGQSYEQY
TRBV7-6 ASSLWAGGPTDTQY
TRBV5-1 ASSWTSGSTDTQY
TRBV19 ASKEAGGRFNEQF
TRBV7-6 ASSSPGLAGGPGPPDTQY
TRBV11-2 ASSLDRGFDTEAF
TRBV27 ASSLAGPGYGYT
TRBV19 ASMMREESKNIQY
TRBV28 ASSSGSTNEKLF
TRBV19 ASSMKEYYGYT
TRBV6-1 ASSEAHSNTEAF
TRBV7-6 ASSWTGTGELF
TRBV11-2 ASSLDGTSGSSYNEQF
TRBV28 ASSEGGMGDEQY
TRBV24-1 ATREQGATTEAF
TRBV7-8 ASSFRQGLHQPQH
TRBV6-6 ASSYPEAPEAQY
TRBV24-1 ATSDPGQGGNTIY
TRBV7-2 ASSLGGAGGPSYEQY
TRBV10-1 ASSARTGHQETQY
TRBV24-1 ATSDSQKFYGYT
TRBV2 ASRGDRGRYEQY
TRBV7-3 ASGFSGRETQY
TRBV6-4 ASTPGQGSSYNEQF
TRBV3-1/TRBV3-2 ASSPGTRGDNEQF
TRBV6-5 ASTQRGFGNTIY
TRBV9 ASSVEISGRTGELF
TRBV5-1 ASSFLDSYNYGYT
TRBV3-1/TRBV3-2 ASSRIPGKNEQF
TRBV24-1 ATSDDIRGGETQY
TRBV19 ASSTPTETGAQKLF
TRBV5-4 ASSPQNTGELF
TRBV5-4 ASSGAASGRPETQY
TRBV12-5 ASGFGPGAQY